The 5 T cell receptor beta chains in this list originate from one sample, sequenced in a study of shared clonotypes between healthy human individuals. Profiling relied on immunoSEQ multiplex PCR, and the TCRdb table lists in-frame clones only, not all of them. The sample carries a few hundred thousand clones, approximately 74% recorded once. Sequencing was done on a sample of memory CD4+ T cells sorted from blood. Subset noted: CD45RA-negative fraction. The receptors stem from a man between 25 and 39 years old in good health.

The chain links TRBV11-2 to TRBJ1-2; D gene uncertain. Trimming removed 2 bases at V and 9 bases at J, with 7 bases between. Germline CDR1 and CDR2: SGHAT and FQNNGV. The length of the CDR3 is 11 residues. DNA of the CDR3: TGTGCCAGCAGCTTATCCCCAAGCTACACCTTC. It translates to CASSLSPSYTF.

The V call is TRBV27, the J call TRBJ1-2, with a weak D call TRBD1 (6 bases). Germline assignment: CDR1 MNHEY and CDR2 SMNVEV (reference sequence). Trimming shortened V by 6 bases and J by 8 bases, and 22 bases separated the two germline ends. The CDR3 contains 15 residues. The CDR3 spells CASRKAGDGVGGYTF. CDR3 coding DNA: TGTGCCAGCAGAAAAGCAGGGGACGGAGTCGGCGGCTACACCTTC.

V and J are TRBV11-2 and TRBJ2-7; TRBD1 might be the D (6 bases). Germline CDR1 SGHAT, CDR2 FQNNGV. The CDR3 contains 14 residues. Trimming left V 1 base short and J 6 bases short, with 13 bases between. CDR3: CASSLGLGASEQYF. The CDR3 DNA follows: TGTGCCAGCAGCTTAGGTCTGGGGGCGTCCGAGCAGTACTTC. The variable domain in full, completed from reference TRBV11-2 and TRBJ2-7, reads EAGVAQSPRYKIIEKRQSVAFWCNPISGHATLYWYQQILGQGPKLLIQFQNNGVVDDSQLPKDRFSAERLKGVDSTLKIQPAKLEDSAVYLCASSLGLGASEQYFGPGTRLTVT.

The genes are TRBV5-4 and TRBJ2-2; TRBD2 matches at 7 bases. Germline CDR1 is SGHNT and CDR2 is YYREEE (reference sequence). The CDR3 has 16 amino acids. Trimming cost V 4 bases and J 6 bases; bases outside gene matches: 12. The CDR3 DNA sequence: TGTGCCAGCAGCGCTGGGACTAACCCTCAGGCCGGGGAGCTGTTTTTT. Protein product: CASSAGTNPQAGELFF.

The chain recombines TRBV2 with TRBJ2-3, with 10 bases fitting TRBD1. CDR3 size: 15 residues. After removal of 3 bases from V and 3 bases from J, the junction contained 3 bases not matched to a gene. Germline lookup yields CDR1 SNHLY and CDR2 FYNNEI. The CDR3 reads CASSEDRGKTDTQYF. CDR3 nucleotide sequence: TGTGCCAGCAGTGAGGACAGGGGGAAGACAGATACGCAGTATTTT.